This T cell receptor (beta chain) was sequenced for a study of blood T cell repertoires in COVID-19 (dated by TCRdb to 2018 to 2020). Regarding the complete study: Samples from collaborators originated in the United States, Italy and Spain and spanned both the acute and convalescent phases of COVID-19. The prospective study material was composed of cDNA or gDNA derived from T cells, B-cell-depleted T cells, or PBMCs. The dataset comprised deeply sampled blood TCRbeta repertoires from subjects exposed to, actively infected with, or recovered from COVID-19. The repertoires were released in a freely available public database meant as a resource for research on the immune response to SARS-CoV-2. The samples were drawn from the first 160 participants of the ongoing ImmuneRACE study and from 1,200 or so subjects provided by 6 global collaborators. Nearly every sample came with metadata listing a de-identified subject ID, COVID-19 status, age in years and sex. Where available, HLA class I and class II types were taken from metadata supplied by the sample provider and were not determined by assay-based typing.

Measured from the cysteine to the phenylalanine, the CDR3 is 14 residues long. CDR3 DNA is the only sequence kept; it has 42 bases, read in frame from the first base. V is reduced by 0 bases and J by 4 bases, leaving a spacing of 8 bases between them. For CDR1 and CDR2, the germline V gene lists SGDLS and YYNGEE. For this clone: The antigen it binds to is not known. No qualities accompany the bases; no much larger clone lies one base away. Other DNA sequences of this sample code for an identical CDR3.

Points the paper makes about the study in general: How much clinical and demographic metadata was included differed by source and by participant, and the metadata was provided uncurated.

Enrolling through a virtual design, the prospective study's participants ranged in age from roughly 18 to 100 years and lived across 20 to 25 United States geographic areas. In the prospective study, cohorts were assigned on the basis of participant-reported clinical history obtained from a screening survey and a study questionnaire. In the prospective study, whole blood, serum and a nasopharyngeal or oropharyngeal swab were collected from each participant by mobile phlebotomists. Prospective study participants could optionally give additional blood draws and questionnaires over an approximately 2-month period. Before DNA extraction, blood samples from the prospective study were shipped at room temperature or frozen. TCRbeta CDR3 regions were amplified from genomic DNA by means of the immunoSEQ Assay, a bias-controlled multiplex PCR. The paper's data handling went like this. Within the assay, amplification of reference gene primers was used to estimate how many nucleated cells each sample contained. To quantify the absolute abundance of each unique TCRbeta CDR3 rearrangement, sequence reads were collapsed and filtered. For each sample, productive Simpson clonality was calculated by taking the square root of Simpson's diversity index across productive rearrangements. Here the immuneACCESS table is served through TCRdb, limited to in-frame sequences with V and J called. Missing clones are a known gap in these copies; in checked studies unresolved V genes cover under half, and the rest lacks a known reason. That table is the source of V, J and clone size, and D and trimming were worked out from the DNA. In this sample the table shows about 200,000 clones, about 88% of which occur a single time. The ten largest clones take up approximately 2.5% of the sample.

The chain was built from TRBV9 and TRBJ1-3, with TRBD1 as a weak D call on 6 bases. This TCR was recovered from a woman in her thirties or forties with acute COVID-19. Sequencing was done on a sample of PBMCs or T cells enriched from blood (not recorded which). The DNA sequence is TGTGCCAGCAGCGTAGGGGGGCCAGGAAACACCATATATTTT. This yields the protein CASSVGGPGNTIYF.